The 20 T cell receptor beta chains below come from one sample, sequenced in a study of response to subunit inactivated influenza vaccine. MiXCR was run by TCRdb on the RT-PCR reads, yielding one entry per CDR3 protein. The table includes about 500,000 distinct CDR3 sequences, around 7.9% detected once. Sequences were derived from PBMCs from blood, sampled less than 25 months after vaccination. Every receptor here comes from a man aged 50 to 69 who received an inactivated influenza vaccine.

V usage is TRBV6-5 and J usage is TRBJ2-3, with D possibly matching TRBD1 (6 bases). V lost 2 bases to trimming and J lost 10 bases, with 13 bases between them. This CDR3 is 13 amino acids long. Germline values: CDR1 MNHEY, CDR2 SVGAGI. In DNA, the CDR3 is TGTGCCAGCAGTTACACAACAGGGTCGGCGCAGTATTTT. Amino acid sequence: CASSYTTGSAQYF.

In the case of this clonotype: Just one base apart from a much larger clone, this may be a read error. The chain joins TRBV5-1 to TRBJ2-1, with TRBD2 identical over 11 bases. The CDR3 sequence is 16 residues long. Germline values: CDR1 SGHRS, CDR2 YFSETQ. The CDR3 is CASRVPLAGGGNEQVF. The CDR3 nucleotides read TGCGCCAGCAGGGTACCCCTAGCGGGAGGAGGCAATGAGCAGGTCTTC.

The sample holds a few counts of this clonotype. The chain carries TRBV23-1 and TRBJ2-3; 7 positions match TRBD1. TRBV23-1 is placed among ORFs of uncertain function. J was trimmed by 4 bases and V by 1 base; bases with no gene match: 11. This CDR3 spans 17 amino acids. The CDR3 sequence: CASSQLCDREGADTQYF. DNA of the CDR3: TGCGCCAGCAGTCAATTATGCGACAGGGAAGGAGCAGATACGCAGTATTTT.

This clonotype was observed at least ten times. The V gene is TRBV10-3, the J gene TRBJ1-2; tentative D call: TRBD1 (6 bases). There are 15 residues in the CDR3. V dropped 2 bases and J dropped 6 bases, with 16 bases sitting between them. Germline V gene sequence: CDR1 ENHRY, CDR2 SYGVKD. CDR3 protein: CAISERGTISDGYTF. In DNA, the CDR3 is TGTGCCATCAGTGAGAGGGGGACAATCTCGGATGGCTACACCTTC.

In DNA, the CDR3 is TGCGCCAGCAGCCAAGTATTTGACATCTCTGGAAACACCATATATTTT. It translates to CASSQVFDISGNTIYF. The genes are TRBV4-1 and TRBJ1-3; D is unclear. The germline V gene has CDR1 MGHRA and CDR2 YSYEKL. With 1 base removed from V and 0 bases from J, the gap between germline ends came to 10 bases. CDR3 size: 16 residues.

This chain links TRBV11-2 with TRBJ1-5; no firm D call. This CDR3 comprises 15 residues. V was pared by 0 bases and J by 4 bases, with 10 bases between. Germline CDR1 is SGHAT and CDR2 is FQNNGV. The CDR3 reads CASSLDYGANQPQHF. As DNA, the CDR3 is TGTGCCAGCAGCTTAGATTACGGAGCGAATCAGCCCCAGCATTTT. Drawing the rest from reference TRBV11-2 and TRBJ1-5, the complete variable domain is EAGVAQSPRYKIIEKRQSVAFWCNPISGHATLYWYQQILGQGPKLLIQFQNNGVVDDSQLPKDRFSAERLKGVDSTLKIQPAKLEDSAVYLCASSLDYGANQPQHFGDGTRLSIL.

The DNA for the CDR3 is TGTGCCAGCAGTTTCCACCGGGACAGATACGAGCAGTACTTC. Its translation is CASSFHRDRYEQYF. The chain is built from TRBV28 and TRBJ2-7, with 7 bases fitting TRBD1. J gave up 4 bases and V 3 bases, and 6 bases lay outside the gene matches. This CDR3 spans 14 amino acids. The germline V gene has CDR1 MDHEN and CDR2 SYDVKM.

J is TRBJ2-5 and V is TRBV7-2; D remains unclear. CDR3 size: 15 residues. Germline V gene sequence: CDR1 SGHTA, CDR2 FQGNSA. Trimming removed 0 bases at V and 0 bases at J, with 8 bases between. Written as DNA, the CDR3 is TGTGCCAGCAGCTTAGCGAAAGGCTACCAAGAGACCCAGTACTTC. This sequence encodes CASSLAKGYQETQYF. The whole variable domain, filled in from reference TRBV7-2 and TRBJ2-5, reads GAGVSQSPSNKVTEKGKDVELRCDPISGHTALYWYRQSLGQGLEFLIYFQGNSAPDKSGLPSDRFSAERTGGSVSTLTIQRTQQEDSAVYLCASSLAKGYQETQYFGPGTRLLVL.

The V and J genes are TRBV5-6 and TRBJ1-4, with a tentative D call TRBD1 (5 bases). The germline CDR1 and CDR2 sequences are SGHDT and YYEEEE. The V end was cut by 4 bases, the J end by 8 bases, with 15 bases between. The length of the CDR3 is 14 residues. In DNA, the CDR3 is TGTGCCAGCAGCGCGGGGGGGACCCCGGAAAAACTGTTTTTT. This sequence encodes CASSAGGTPEKLFF.

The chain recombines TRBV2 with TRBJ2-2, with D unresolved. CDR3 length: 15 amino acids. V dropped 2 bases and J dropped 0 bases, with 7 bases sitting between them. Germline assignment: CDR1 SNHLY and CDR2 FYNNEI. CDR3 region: CASSERQANTGELFF. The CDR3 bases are TGTGCCAGCAGTGAACGGCAGGCGAACACCGGGGAGCTGTTTTTT.

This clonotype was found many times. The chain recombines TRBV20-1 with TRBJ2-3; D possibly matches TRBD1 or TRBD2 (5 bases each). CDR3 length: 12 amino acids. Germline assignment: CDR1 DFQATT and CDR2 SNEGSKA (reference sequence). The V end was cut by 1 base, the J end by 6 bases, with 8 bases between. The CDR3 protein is CSARGGTDTQYF. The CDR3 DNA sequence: TGCAGTGCTAGAGGGGGGACGGATACGCAGTATTTT.

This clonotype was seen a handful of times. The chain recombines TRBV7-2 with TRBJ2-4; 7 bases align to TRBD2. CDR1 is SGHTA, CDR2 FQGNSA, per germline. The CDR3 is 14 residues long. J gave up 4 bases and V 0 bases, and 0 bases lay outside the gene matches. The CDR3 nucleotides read TGTGCCAGCAGCTTAGCCGGGAGGAAAAACATTCAGTACTTC. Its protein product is CASSLAGRKNIQYF.

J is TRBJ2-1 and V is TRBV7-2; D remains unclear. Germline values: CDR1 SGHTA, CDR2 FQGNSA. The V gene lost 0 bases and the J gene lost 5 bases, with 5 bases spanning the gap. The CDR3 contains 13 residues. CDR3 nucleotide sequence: TGTGCCAGCAGCTTAGCTTGGGACAATGAGCAGTTCTTC. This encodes CASSLAWDNEQFF.

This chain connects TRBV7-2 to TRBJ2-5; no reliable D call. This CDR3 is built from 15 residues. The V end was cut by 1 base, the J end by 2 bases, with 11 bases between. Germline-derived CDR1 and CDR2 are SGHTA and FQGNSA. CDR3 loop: CASSLGPGDQETQYF. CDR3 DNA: TGTGCCAGCAGCTTAGGCCCCGGTGATCAAGAGACCCAGTACTTC.

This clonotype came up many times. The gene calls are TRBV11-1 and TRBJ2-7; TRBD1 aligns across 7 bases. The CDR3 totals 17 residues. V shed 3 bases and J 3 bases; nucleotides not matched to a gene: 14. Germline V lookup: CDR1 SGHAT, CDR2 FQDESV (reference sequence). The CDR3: CASSFDPTTGSLYEQYF. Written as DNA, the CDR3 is TGTGCCAGCAGCTTCGACCCAACGACAGGGTCCCTCTACGAGCAGTACTTC. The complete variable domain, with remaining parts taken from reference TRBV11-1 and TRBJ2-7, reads EAEVAQSPRYKITEKSQAVAFWCDPISGHATLYWYRQILGQGPELLVQFQDESVVDDSQLPKDRFSAERLKGVDSTLKIQPAELGDSAMYLCASSFDPTTGSLYEQYFGPGTRLTVT.

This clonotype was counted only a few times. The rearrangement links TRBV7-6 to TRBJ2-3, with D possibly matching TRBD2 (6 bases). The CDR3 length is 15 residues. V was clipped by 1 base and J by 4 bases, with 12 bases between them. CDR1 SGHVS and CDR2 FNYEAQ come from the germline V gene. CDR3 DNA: TGTGCCAGCAGCTTAGGACGGGGAGGCTCAGATACGCAGTATTTT. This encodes CASSLGRGGSDTQYF.

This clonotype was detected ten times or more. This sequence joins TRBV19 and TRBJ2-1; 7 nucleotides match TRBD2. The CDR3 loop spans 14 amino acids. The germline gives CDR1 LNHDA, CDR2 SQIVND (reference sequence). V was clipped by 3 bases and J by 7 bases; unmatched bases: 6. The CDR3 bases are TGTGCCAGTAGTATTGAGCGGGATAGAAATGAGCAGTTCTTC. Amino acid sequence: CASSIERDRNEQFF.

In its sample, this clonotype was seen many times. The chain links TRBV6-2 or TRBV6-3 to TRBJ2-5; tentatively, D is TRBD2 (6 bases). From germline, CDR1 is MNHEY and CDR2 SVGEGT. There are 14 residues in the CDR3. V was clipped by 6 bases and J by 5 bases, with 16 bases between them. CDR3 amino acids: CASSPAGYAETQYF. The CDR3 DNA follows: TGTGCCAGCAGCCCCGCGGGATACGCGGAGACCCAGTACTTC.

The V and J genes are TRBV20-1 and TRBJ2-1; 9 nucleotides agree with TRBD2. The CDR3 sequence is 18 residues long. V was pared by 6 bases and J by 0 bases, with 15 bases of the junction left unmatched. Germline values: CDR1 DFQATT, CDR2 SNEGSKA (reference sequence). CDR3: CSAMTSGMKFSSYNEQFF. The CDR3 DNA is TGCAGTGCCATGACTAGCGGAATGAAATTTAGCTCCTACAATGAGCAGTTCTTC.

The CDR3 DNA follows: TGTGCCAGCAGCCCTATTCTTGGGAGGTACGAGCAGTACTTC. Its protein is CASSPILGRYEQYF. The chain is built from TRBV3-1 and TRBJ2-7, with D maybe TRBD2 (6 bases). This CDR3 region has 14 residues. Per germline, CDR1 LGHDT and CDR2 YNNKEL (reference sequence). Trimming took 4 bases from V and 4 from J, leaving 14 bases between them.